The 9 T cell receptor beta chains given below trace back to one sample, sequenced in a study of cytomegalovirus exposure and HLA in healthy donors. The method was immunoSEQ multiplex PCR; TCRdb's version includes in-frame clones alone and lacks a portion of them. The repertoire holds over 50,000 clones, 80% to 95% seen once, with roughly 5.3% in the top ten. Material: PBMCs. These receptors all come from a man aged 18 to 29 in good health and CMV-seropositive.

The rearrangement links TRBV28 to TRBJ2-3, with 11 positions matching TRBD1. V dropped 5 bases and J dropped 1; count of bases not matched to a gene: 2. The germline CDR1 and CDR2 sequences are MDHEN and SYDVKM. This CDR3 has 15 amino acids. The CDR3 spells CASSGQGAGTDTQYF. DNA for the CDR3: TGTGCCAGCAGTGGACAGGGGGCCGGCACAGATACGCAGTATTTT.

V and J are TRBV7-3 and TRBJ2-3; 8 bases match TRBD1. Looked up from germline, CDR1 is SGHTA and CDR2 is FQGTGA. Unmatched junction bases numbered 5, after V lost 0 bases and J lost 3 bases. The CDR3 loop spans 16 amino acids. CDR3 nucleotides: TGTGCCAGCAGCTTAACCAGGGGGCCAGGGACAGATACGCAGTATTTT. The encoded protein is CASSLTRGPGTDTQYF.

The chain carries TRBV28 and TRBJ1-4; 7 bases align to TRBD1. CDR3 length: 16 residues. Looked up from germline, CDR1 is MDHEN and CDR2 is SYDVKM. V gave up 5 bases and J gave up 0 bases; unmatched junction bases: 6. CDR3 sequence (DNA): TGTGCCAGCAGTACCCTAGGACAGGCAACTAATGAAAAACTGTTTTTT. It is translated as CASSTLGQATNEKLFF.

This clone was seen just once. This chain joins TRBV6-1 and TRBJ1-2; possibly TRBD1 for D (5 bases). V lost 6 bases to trimming and J lost 3 bases, with 8 bases between them. The CDR3 loop spans 12 amino acids. Looked up from germline, CDR1 is MNHNS and CDR2 is SASEGT. The chain's CDR3 is CASSQGDYGYTF. CDR3 sequence (DNA): TGTGCCAGCAGCCAGGGCGACTATGGCTACACCTTC.

This chain links TRBV4-1 with TRBJ1-5; D possibly corresponds to TRBD1 (5 bases). Trimming shortened V by 0 bases and J by 4 bases, and 13 bases separated the two germline ends. CDR3 length equals 16 residues. Germline V gene sequence: CDR1 MGHRA, CDR2 YSYEKL. The CDR3, as DNA: TGCGCCAGCAGCCAAGATCGGGCAGGGTTGAATCAGCCCCAGCATTTT. Its translation: CASSQDRAGLNQPQHF.

This chain links TRBV6-1 with TRBJ1-2; D uncertain. V was trimmed by 6 bases and J by 4 bases, leaving 15 bases between them. CDR3 size: 14 residues. Germline-derived CDR1 and CDR2 are MNHNS and SASEGT. In nucleotides, the CDR3 is TGTGCCAGCAGAAAGACTGACTTGGCCTATGGCTACACCTTC. Its translation: CASRKTDLAYGYTF.

This clone came up once. The CDR3 loop is CARVLDRGTEAFF. As DNA, the CDR3 is TGTGCCAGAGTCCTTGACAGGGGCACTGAAGCTTTCTTT. The rearrangement uses TRBV2 and TRBJ1-1, with 8 bases aligning to TRBD1. The CDR3 sequence is 13 residues long. J gave up 4 bases and V 9 bases, and 7 bases lay outside the gene matches. From germline, CDR1 is SNHLY and CDR2 FYNNEI.

V usage is TRBV23-1 and J usage is TRBJ1-5; possible D gene TRBD1, 5 bases. TRBV23-1 is filed as an ORF, its function uncertain. The CDR3 covers 16 residues. V lost 0 bases to trimming and J lost 7 bases, with 16 bases between them. The CDR3 loop is CASSQSRWGESQPQHF. In DNA form, the CDR3 reads TGCGCCAGCAGTCAATCAAGGTGGGGCGAAAGCCAGCCCCAGCATTTT.

The V call is TRBV19, the J call TRBJ2-1; 11 positions match TRBD2. J was trimmed by 4 bases and V by 5 bases; bases with no gene match: 10. CDR3 length: 17 amino acids. Germline-derived CDR1 and CDR2 are LNHDA and SQIVND (reference sequence). CDR3 sequence: CASSGTAGLAGYNEQFF. CDR3 nucleotides: TGTGCCAGTAGTGGTACAGCAGGACTAGCGGGTTACAATGAGCAGTTCTTC.